This TCR beta chain was captured in a study of T cells in Graves' hyperthyroidism and ophthalmopathy. Amplification of TCR beta CDR3 regions was performed using RNA transcripts as template. First-round RT-PCR with HTBI primers amplified the TCR CDR3 region. A single record per CDR3 protein comes from TCRdb applying MiXCR to the multiplex PCR reads. In the table there are approximately 380,000 distinct CDR3 sequences, approximately 17% of which are singletons. The V gene's germline CDR1 is DFQATT and CDR2 SNEGSKA (reference sequence). Trimming at V came to 4 bases and at J to 3 bases, leaving 5 bases not matched to a gene. The CDR3 extends over 13 amino acids. This clonotype was seen more than once but under ten times.

This receptor was taken from a man younger than 35 with Graves' ophthalmopathy. Sequenced sample: blood. The chain has TRBV20-1 and TRBJ2-7, with TRBD1 matching over 8 bases. The CDR3 DNA reads TGCAGTGCTAAGGGACAGGTTGTCTACGAGCAGTACTTC. This sequence encodes CSAKGQVVYEQYF.